These 29 T cell receptor beta chains originate from one sample sequenced in a study of Ad26.COV2.S vaccination and SARS-CoV-2 variants. Produced via immunoSEQ multiplex PCR; TCRdb's table is partial and in-frame only. The sample contains some 290,000 clones, around four fifths of which appear only once. As for treatment: roughly 19 received Ad26.COV2.S at low or high dose, single or two shots; about five received placebo; per-sample allocation not given. Sampling took place 63 days after the first vaccine or placebo injection. The sequencing here drew on peripheral blood, taken in a trial of Ad26.COV2.S vaccine versus placebo. These receptors were taken from a person aged 18-60 years who received the Ad26.COV2.S COVID-19 vaccine or a placebo.

V usage is TRBV19 and J usage is TRBJ1-6, with 7 bases matching TRBD1. The CDR3 length is 17 residues. Trimming took 1 base from V and 5 from J; bases not matched to a gene: 8. Germline-derived CDR1 and CDR2 are LNHDA and SQIVND (reference sequence). The CDR3 DNA reads as TGTGCCAGTAGTATAGTGGGGACAGTGGACAATAATTCACCCCTCCACTTT. This codes for CASSIVGTVDNNSPLHF.

The V gene is TRBV2, the J gene TRBJ2-1; 7 bases are shared with TRBD1. The trim removed 5 bases at V and 6 bases at J, leaving 10 bases unmatched. The CDR3 has 15 amino acids. The germline V gene has CDR1 SNHLY and CDR2 FYNNEI. CDR3 DNA sequence: TGTGCCAGCAGTTTCCAGGGGGTGCTTGGCAATGAGCAGTTCTTC. Protein sequence: CASSFQGVLGNEQFF.

V usage is TRBV4-1 and J usage is TRBJ1-3; the D is unclear. Trimming took off 0 bases at V and 4 bases at J, with 4 bases between the two ends. The CDR3 has 13 amino acids. The germline V gene encodes CDR1 MGHRA and CDR2 YSYEKL. The CDR3 bases are TGCGCCAGCAGCCAAGATTTCGGAAACACCATATATTTT. Protein: CASSQDFGNTIYF.

The rearrangement links TRBV6-5 to TRBJ2-7, with 7 positions matching TRBD2. Losses at the gene ends were 2 bases for V and 0 bases for J; bases not matched to a gene: 4. Germline assignment: CDR1 MNHEY and CDR2 SVGAGI. This CDR3 region has 15 residues. The CDR3 sequence is CASSYGPSGSYEQYF. The DNA of the CDR3 is TGTGCCAGCAGTTACGGGCCTAGCGGCTCCTACGAGCAGTACTTC.

The chain uses TRBV2 and TRBJ2-7; TRBD1 aligns across 8 bases. V dropped 7 bases and J dropped 3; count of bases not matched to a gene: 8. Germline-derived CDR1 and CDR2 are SNHLY and FYNNEI. The CDR3 sequence is 14 residues long. CDR3 in DNA: TGTGCCAGCAACGGACAGGGTGGTCTCTACGAGCAGTACTTC. Translating it yields CASNGQGGLYEQYF. The whole variable domain, remainder taken from reference TRBV2 and TRBJ2-7, is EPEVTQTPSHQVTQMGQEVILRCVPISNHLYFYWYRQILGQKVEFLVSFYNNEISEKSEIFDDQFSVERPDGSNFTLKIRSTKLEDSAMYFCASNGQGGLYEQYFGPGTRLTVT.

The chain uses TRBV11-2 and TRBJ1-6, with 8 bases identical to TRBD1. V lost 3 bases to trimming and J lost 13 bases; unmatched junction nucleotides: 5. The CDR3 is made up of 13 amino acids. In germline, CDR1 is SGHAT, CDR2 FQNNGV. The CDR3 reads CASSLGQASPLHF. CDR3 DNA: TGTGCCAGCAGCTTGGGACAGGCTAGCCCCCTCCACTTT.

This clone was detected once. The gene calls are TRBV19 and TRBJ2-2, with a weak D call TRBD1 (6 bases). With 6 bases removed from V and 4 bases from J, the gap between germline ends came to 15 bases. This CDR3 comprises 15 residues. Germline-derived CDR1 and CDR2 are LNHDA and SQIVND (reference sequence). In DNA, the CDR3 is TGTGCCAGTAGGGACAGACCTGCGGCCACCGGGGAGCTGTTTTTT. This encodes CASRDRPAATGELFF.

In this sample, this clone turned up a few times. The rearrangement links TRBV6-5 to TRBJ1-2; tentative D call: TRBD1 (5 bases). Deletions cut 5 bases from V and 6 bases from J, with 19 bases between. Germline V gives CDR1 MNHEY, CDR2 SVGAGI. The CDR3 totals 15 residues. DNA for the CDR3: TGTGCCAGCAGTCGAAGGGCAGGGCGAGGAAATGGCTACACCTTC. This translates into CASSRRAGRGNGYTF.

The V gene is TRBV4-2, the J gene TRBJ1-2; 8 nucleotides match TRBD1. The J segment lost 3 bases and the V segment lost 0 bases, leaving 6 bases of the junction unmatched. The CDR3 spans 16 residues. Germline V gives CDR1 LGHNA, CDR2 YNFKEQ. The CDR3 loop is CASSQDAGGHYYGYTF. The DNA of the CDR3 is TGTGCCAGCAGCCAAGATGCAGGGGGCCATTACTATGGCTACACCTTC.

The CDR3 loop reads CASRLLGLAETQYF. In DNA form, the CDR3 reads TGTGCAAGTCGCTTACTAGGACTAGCAGAGACCCAGTACTTC. The chain carries TRBV12-2 and TRBJ2-5; the table gives TRBD2 as D, unverified against the DNA. TRBV12-2 is classified as a pseudogene. The CDR3 is 14 amino acids.

V and J are TRBV7-3 and TRBJ2-1, with a possible D match to TRBD1 (7 bases). Germline CDR1 reads SGHTA; CDR2 reads FQGTGA. The CDR3 loop spans 15 amino acids. Trimming pared 2 bases from V and 3 bases from J, leaving 11 bases between. The CDR3 DNA reads as TGTGCCAGCAGCTTAGCGGGACAGCTCTACAATGAGCAGTTCTTC. Protein product: CASSLAGQLYNEQFF.

The chain recombines TRBV28 with TRBJ1-2; D remains ambiguous. This CDR3 comprises 8 residues. Germline assignment: CDR1 MDHEN and CDR2 SYDVKM. CDR3 coding DNA: TGTCGGACGGATGGCTACACCTTC. Its protein product is CRTDGYTF.

In its sample, this clone was seen once. The chain couples TRBV5-5 to TRBJ1-2, with 9 bases fitting TRBD1. V was clipped by 0 bases and J by 5 bases; unmatched bases: 5. CDR3 size: 15 residues. Germline V gives CDR1 SGHKS, CDR2 YYEKEE (reference sequence). This chain's CDR3 is CASSLGTGDIYGYTF. For the CDR3, the DNA is TGTGCCAGCAGCTTGGGGACAGGGGATATATATGGCTACACCTTC.

V gene TRBV5-4 combines with J gene TRBJ1-4, with D perhaps TRBD1 (6 bases). The CDR3 spans 16 residues. Trimming cost V 4 bases and J 0 bases, with 13 bases left between them. Germline V CDR1 and CDR2: SGHNT, YYREEE (reference sequence). The CDR3 sequence: CASSLRGTATNEKLFF. CDR3 in DNA: TGTGCCAGCAGCCTCAGGGGTACCGCAACTAATGAAAAACTGTTTTTT.

The chain combines TRBV19 with TRBJ1-1; unclear D gene. Germline CDR1 LNHDA, CDR2 SQIVND (reference sequence). The CDR3 sequence is 18 residues long. V lost 1 base and J lost 0, with 18 bases in between. This CDR3 is CASSIGPVWGGLNTEAFF. The CDR3 DNA is TGTGCCAGTAGTATAGGGCCGGTTTGGGGTGGACTGAACACTGAAGCTTTCTTT.

The chain recombines TRBV21-1 with TRBJ1-2; whether TRBD1, the table's D call, matches the DNA was not checked. TRBV21-1 is flagged as a pseudogene. The CDR3 sequence is 12 residues long. The chain's CDR3 is CASSNIRYGYTF. CDR3 nucleotides: TGTGCCAGCAGCAATATCAGGTATGGCTACACCTTC.

This chain connects TRBV29-1 to TRBJ1-1; the D is unclear. Trimming removed 6 bases from V and 5 bases from J, with 19 bases in between. The V gene's germline CDR1 is SQVTM and CDR2 ANQGSEA. The CDR3 runs to 14 residues. CDR3 region: CSVAAERAETEAFF. CDR3 DNA sequence: TGCAGCGTCGCCGCTGAGAGGGCTGAGACTGAAGCTTTCTTT.

V and J are TRBV12-3 or TRBV12-4 and TRBJ2-4; 7 nucleotides align to TRBD1. The junction had 7 bases not matched to a gene; V was cut back by 7 bases and J by 7 bases. The CDR3 covers 13 residues. The CDR3 loop is CASIRTGFNIQYF. The CDR3 nucleotides read TGTGCCAGCATCCGGACAGGATTTAACATTCAGTACTTC.

The J gene is TRBJ1-2, the V gene TRBV5-4, with 9 positions matching TRBD1. The CDR3 is made up of 15 amino acids. The germline gives CDR1 SGHNT, CDR2 YYREEE (reference sequence). V lost 5 bases, J lost 8 bases, and 13 bases stayed unmatched. CDR3 nucleotides: TGTGCCAGCAGTTTACCTACAGGGGGCCTAGGCGGCTACACCTTC. Its protein is CASSLPTGGLGGYTF. Complete variable domain (other parts from reference TRBV5-4 and TRBJ1-2): ETGVTQSPTHLIKTRGQQVTLRCSSQSGHNTVSWYQQALGQGPQFIFQYYREEENGRGNFPPRFSGLQFPNYSSELNVNALELDDSALYLCASSLPTGGLGGYTFGSGTRLTVV.

Worth noting for this clone: Within the sample, other DNA sequences also encode this same CDR3. This chain uses TRBV28 with TRBJ2-3; weak D call: TRBD2 (5 bases). From germline, CDR1 is MDHEN and CDR2 SYDVKM. CDR3 size: 15 residues. V gave up 8 bases and J gave up 0 bases, with 15 bases separating them. The CDR3 loop reads CASSRPGVSTDTQYF. Written as DNA, the CDR3 is TGTGCCAGCTCTCGTCCCGGGGTTAGCACAGATACGCAGTATTTT.

This clone showed up just a few times. The J gene is TRBJ1-1, the V gene TRBV6-5; no reliable D call. V was shortened by 2 bases and J by 1 base, with 8 bases between the two germline ends. Germline V gene lookup returns CDR1 MNHEY and CDR2 SVGAGI. The length of the CDR3 is 14 residues. This CDR3 is CASSYIGPNTEAFF. In DNA form, the CDR3 reads TGTGCCAGCAGTTACATCGGACCGAACACTGAAGCTTTCTTT.

This chain connects TRBV14 to TRBJ1-1; D not resolved. V gave up 0 bases and J gave up 7 bases, with 12 bases separating them. This CDR3 spans 14 amino acids. CDR1 is SGHDN and CDR2 is FVKESK in the germline V gene. The CDR3 protein is CASSQELAGNEAFF. CDR3 DNA sequence: TGTGCCAGCAGCCAAGAATTAGCCGGGAATGAAGCTTTCTTT.

The chain carries TRBV28 and TRBJ1-2, with D uncertain. V lost 4 bases and J lost 5, with 14 bases in between. This CDR3 spans 14 amino acids. Germline V gene lookup returns CDR1 MDHEN and CDR2 SYDVKM. CDR3 sequence reads: CASSSTETLYGYTF. The CDR3 nucleotides read TGTGCCAGCAGTTCAACCGAAACCTTATATGGCTACACCTTC.

The J gene is TRBJ2-1, the V gene TRBV7-9, with D possibly being TRBD1 (5 bases). The CDR3 spans 15 residues. Germline V gives CDR1 SEHNR, CDR2 FQNEAQ (reference sequence). The V end was cut by 2 bases, the J end by 7 bases, with 15 bases between. CDR3 in DNA: TGTGCCAGCAGCTTACCAGGGTTGCAAAGAAATGAGCAGTTCTTC. This translates into CASSLPGLQRNEQFF. The whole variable domain, remainder taken from reference TRBV7-9 and TRBJ2-1, is DTGVSQNPRHKITKRGQNVTFRCDPISEHNRLYWYRQTLGQGPEFLTYFQNEAQLEKSRLLSDRFSAERPKGSFSTLEIQRTEQGDSAMYLCASSLPGLQRNEQFFGPGTRLTVL.

This clone showed up just once. The chain has TRBV18 and TRBJ1-1; tentative D call: TRBD1 (6 bases). The V gene lost 0 bases and the J gene lost 0 bases, with 11 bases spanning the gap. The CDR3 runs to 16 residues. The V gene's germline CDR1 is KGHSH and CDR2 LQKENI. The CDR3 sequence is CASSPPQGVVNTEAFF. CDR3 DNA: TGTGCCAGCTCACCACCACAGGGCGTAGTGAACACTGAAGCTTTCTTT.

The chain is built from TRBV5-4 and TRBJ2-3, with 12 bases that match TRBD2. This CDR3 spans 15 amino acids. The germline gives CDR1 SGHNT, CDR2 YYREEE (reference sequence). V gave up 4 bases and J gave up 6 bases; unmatched junction bases: 6. CDR3 in DNA: TGTGCCAGCAGCCTAGCGGGGGGGCAATCCGATACGCAGTATTTT. Translated, it gives CASSLAGGQSDTQYF. Supplemented by reference TRBV5-4 and TRBJ2-3, the full variable domain reads ETGVTQSPTHLIKTRGQQVTLRCSSQSGHNTVSWYQQALGQGPQFIFQYYREEENGRGNFPPRFSGLQFPNYSSELNVNALELDDSALYLCASSLAGGQSDTQYFGPGTRLTVL.

DNA for the CDR3: TGTGCCAGCAGCTCTACAGGGGTAGGCTACACCTTC. This sequence encodes CASSSTGVGYTF. The chain couples TRBV2 to TRBJ1-2; 7 bases agree with TRBD1. V dropped 6 bases and J dropped 8; count of bases not matched to a gene: 6. The CDR3 covers 12 residues. Germline-derived CDR1 and CDR2 are SNHLY and FYNNEI. The full variable domain, rest sourced from reference TRBV2 and TRBJ1-2, is EPEVTQTPSHQVTQMGQEVILRCVPISNHLYFYWYRQILGQKVEFLVSFYNNEISEKSEIFDDQFSVERPDGSNFTLKIRSTKLEDSAMYFCASSSTGVGYTFGSGTRLTVV.

The rearrangement joins TRBV10-3 to TRBJ2-3; TRBD2 agrees at 8 bases. The J segment lost 3 bases and the V segment lost 10 bases, leaving 6 bases of the junction unmatched. This CDR3 spans 13 amino acids. Per germline, CDR1 ENHRY and CDR2 SYGVKD. The chain's CDR3 is CATRGGYTDTQYF. The DNA for the CDR3 is TGTGCCACCCGCGGGGGGTATACAGATACGCAGTATTTT.

J is TRBJ2-3 and V is TRBV30; D is unresolved. Trimming shortened V by 4 bases and J by 6 bases, and 8 bases separated the two germline ends. CDR3 size: 11 residues. CDR1 is GTSNPN and CDR2 is SVGIG in the germline V gene (reference sequence). In DNA, the CDR3 is TGTGCCTGGACCGTCGCCGATACGCAGTATTTT. Protein sequence: CAWTVADTQYF. Looking up the rest from reference TRBV30 and TRBJ2-3 gives the full variable domain: SQTIHQWPATLVQPVGSPLSLECTVEGTSNPNLYWYRQAAGRGLQLLFYSVGIGQISSEVPQNLSASRPQDRQFILSSKKLLLSDSGFYLCAWTVADTQYFGPGTRLTVL.